The 18 T cell receptor beta chains below come from one sample, sequenced in a study of shared clonotypes between healthy human individuals. The table came from immunoSEQ multiplex PCR; TCRdb's copy has only in-frame clones and leaves some out. This table has about 700,000 clones, about 74% appearing once. The sequenced sample was memory CD4+ T cells sorted from blood. Subset given: CD45RA-negative fraction. These receptors came from a woman under 40 in good health.

The V gene is TRBV5-6, the J gene TRBJ2-7; D is tentatively TRBD1 or TRBD2 (5 bases each). V was shortened by 1 base and J by 0 bases, with 14 bases between the two germline ends. The CDR3 spans 16 residues. Germline lookup yields CDR1 SGHDT and CDR2 YYEEEE. The CDR3 loop is CASSLTGALASYEQYF. CDR3 nucleotide sequence: TGTGCCAGCAGCTTGACCGGGGCGCTAGCCTCCTACGAGCAGTACTTC.

The table lists this clone with a few counts. The chain is built from TRBV28 and TRBJ1-2; D unresolved. The CDR3 totals 13 residues. Per germline, CDR1 MDHEN and CDR2 SYDVKM. Trimming shortened V by 2 bases and J by 5 bases, and 9 bases separated the two germline ends. The CDR3 DNA reads as TGTGCCAGCAGTTTAAGTCAGGTGTATGGCTACACCTTC. Translation gives CASSLSQVYGYTF.

The DNA for the CDR3 is TGTGCCAGCAGCTTAGGGCCCGAGCAGTACTTC. It translates to CASSLGPEQYF. V and J are TRBV13 and TRBJ2-7; D unresolved. Germline assignment: CDR1 PRHDT and CDR2 FYEKMQ (reference sequence). This CDR3 is 11 amino acids long. V lost 0 bases and J 6 bases, leaving 3 bases between the germline ends.

This rearrangement joins TRBV4-2 to TRBJ2-7; TRBD1 might be the D (6 bases). V was clipped by 1 base and J by 2 bases, with 9 bases between them. This CDR3 is 14 amino acids long. Germline-derived CDR1 and CDR2 are LGHNA and YNFKEQ. In DNA form, the CDR3 reads TGTGCCAGCAGCCAAGTCAGGGACACCTACGAGCAGTACTTC. The encoded protein is CASSQVRDTYEQYF.

This clone has more than one count but fewer than ten. The V gene is TRBV11-2, the J gene TRBJ2-7; 7 bases are a match to TRBD1. V lost 1 base, J lost 2 bases, and 8 bases stayed unmatched. The CDR3 sequence is 16 residues long. Germline V CDR1 and CDR2: SGHAT, FQNNGV. In DNA form, the CDR3 reads TGTGCCAGCAGCTTAGGGAACAGGGGCCCCACCTACGAGCAGTACTTC. Its translation: CASSLGNRGPTYEQYF.

V usage is TRBV7-9 and J usage is TRBJ2-7, with no clear D. The ends were cut back, 7 bases at V and 7 bases at J, with 11 bases in the middle. The germline gives CDR1 SEHNR, CDR2 FQNEAQ (reference sequence). The CDR3 extends over 11 amino acids. As DNA, the CDR3 is TGTGCCAGCACCCGTGATGTAGAGCAGTACTTC. It is translated as CASTRDVEQYF.

The chain recombines TRBV4-2 with TRBJ1-2, with 7 bases matching TRBD1. Germline V CDR1 and CDR2: LGHNA, YNFKEQ. This CDR3 region has 14 residues. J lost 7 bases, V lost 4 bases, and 9 bases had no gene match. The DNA of the CDR3 is TGTGCCAGCAGCCGTTTAGACAGGGACACTGGCTACACCTTC. It translates to CASSRLDRDTGYTF.

This clone was counted a few times. The chain has TRBV28 and TRBJ2-5; D might be TRBD2 (5 bases). The DNA matches TRBJ2-7 better at its end, which makes the J call doubtful. The CDR3 loop spans 13 amino acids. The germline V gene encodes CDR1 MDHEN and CDR2 SYDVKM. Here the CDR3 DNA reads TGTGCCAGCAGTTTATGGCCCGGGGACGAGCAGTACTTC. Translation gives CASSLWPGDEQYF.

This clone came up once. The V and J genes are TRBV11-2 and TRBJ2-4; D gene unclear. Between the trimmed V and J ends, which lost 4 bases and 5 bases, there was a span of 9 bases. The CDR3 loop spans 13 amino acids. Per the germline V gene, CDR1 is SGHAT and CDR2 is FQNNGV. The CDR3 coding sequence is TGTGCCAGCAGCTCCTACTTGGAAAACATTCAGTACTTC. It codes for CASSSYLENIQYF. The full variable domain, completed using reference TRBV11-2 and TRBJ2-4, is EAGVAQSPRYKIIEKRQSVAFWCNPISGHATLYWYQQILGQGPKLLIQFQNNGVVDDSQLPKDRFSAERLKGVDSTLKIQPAKLEDSAVYLCASSSYLENIQYFGAGTRLSVL.

In its sample, this clone was seen a few times. The rearrangement links TRBV28 to TRBJ2-3; 10 nucleotides align to TRBD2. Germline CDR1 and CDR2: MDHEN and SYDVKM. The CDR3 is made up of 16 amino acids. The J segment lost 5 bases and the V segment lost 6 bases, leaving 11 bases of the junction unmatched. The CDR3 region is CASSTPGLATGDTQYF. CDR3 DNA sequence: TGTGCCAGCAGCACCCCGGGACTAGCGACCGGAGATACGCAGTATTTT.

V is TRBV30 and J is TRBJ1-2; D uncertain. This CDR3 has 14 amino acids. CDR1 is GTSNPN, CDR2 SVGIG, per germline (reference sequence). The ends were cut back, 0 bases at V and 4 bases at J, with 12 bases in the middle. CDR3 nucleotide sequence: TGTGCCTGGAGTGTAAATGGCTGGGCCTATGGCTACACCTTC. Protein: CAWSVNGWAYGYTF. Combining the CDR3 with reference TRBV30 and TRBJ1-2 gives the whole variable domain SQTIHQWPATLVQPVGSPLSLECTVEGTSNPNLYWYRQAAGRGLQLLFYSVGIGQISSEVPQNLSASRPQDRQFILSSKKLLLSDSGFYLCAWSVNGWAYGYTFGSGTRLTVV.

The chain employs TRBV5-6 and TRBJ2-7; unclear D gene. This CDR3 has 12 residues. The V gene's germline CDR1 is SGHDT and CDR2 YYEEEE. V lost 0 bases to trimming and J lost 7 bases, with 8 bases between them. CDR3 residues: CASSLAAREQYF. Here the CDR3 DNA reads TGTGCCAGCAGCTTGGCCGCGCGGGAGCAGTACTTC.

V usage is TRBV5-1 and J usage is TRBJ2-2; 13 bases match TRBD2. V was pared by 0 bases and J by 7 bases, with 9 bases of the junction left unmatched. The germline V gene encodes CDR1 SGHRS and CDR2 YFSETQ. The CDR3 sequence is 18 residues long. The CDR3 DNA reads as TGCGCCAGCAGCTTGGGGGGACTAGCGGGAAGTATCGGCGGGGAGCTGTTTTTT. Residues: CASSLGGLAGSIGGELFF.

The chain recombines TRBV7-9 with TRBJ2-2, with unresolved D. This CDR3 spans 15 amino acids. CDR1 and CDR2 (germline): SEHNR, FQNEAQ (reference sequence). Trimming took 6 bases from V and 3 from J, leaving 14 bases between them. The CDR3 DNA follows: TGTGCCAGCAGACAGACGAATGAATACACCGGGGAGCTGTTTTTT. This codes for CASRQTNEYTGELFF. The variable domain in full, with the rest retrieved from reference TRBV7-9 and TRBJ2-2, is DTGVSQNPRHKITKRGQNVTFRCDPISEHNRLYWYRQTLGQGPEFLTYFQNEAQLEKSRLLSDRFSAERPKGSFSTLEIQRTEQGDSAMYLCASRQTNEYTGELFFGEGSRLTVL.

The CDR3 sequence is CASSPRLAGTLELFF. In DNA, the CDR3 is TGTGCCAGCAGTCCCCGACTAGCGGGGACGCTGGAGCTGTTTTTT. This chain links TRBV28 with TRBJ2-2, with 11 bases that match TRBD2. Germline CDR1 reads MDHEN; CDR2 reads SYDVKM. This CDR3 has 15 residues. V dropped 5 bases and J dropped 10; count of bases not matched to a gene: 9.

Here the CDR3 reads CASSRLAGYTGELFF. DNA of the CDR3: TGCGCCAGCAGCCGACTAGCGGGGTACACCGGGGAGCTGTTTTTT. The chain is built from TRBV4-1 and TRBJ2-2, with TRBD2 identical over 11 bases. Germline V gene sequence: CDR1 MGHRA, CDR2 YSYEKL. Trimming removed 4 bases from V and 3 bases from J; junction bases left unmatched: 1. The CDR3 totals 15 residues.

This clone was counted at least ten times. Here the CDR3 reads CASSLSGYSYEQYF. CDR3 DNA: TGCGCCAGCAGCTTGAGCGGGTACTCCTACGAGCAGTACTTC. The chain uses TRBV5-1 and TRBJ2-7; tentative D call: TRBD2 (6 bases). The CDR3 has 14 amino acids. CDR1 is SGHRS and CDR2 is YFSETQ in the germline V gene. The V end was cut by 1 base, the J end by 0 bases, with 8 bases between.

This rearrangement joins TRBV4-1 to TRBJ2-5; 12 nucleotides align to TRBD2. V dropped 2 bases and J dropped 1; count of bases not matched to a gene: 8. Germline V CDR1 and CDR2: MGHRA, YSYEKL. The CDR3 has 18 amino acids. In DNA form, the CDR3 reads TGCGCCAGCAGCCAACAATTTGGACTAGCGGGACCCCAAGAGACCCAGTACTTC. This translates into CASSQQFGLAGPQETQYF.